One and the same sample provided the 7 T cell receptor beta chains below, sequenced in a study of control samples from healthy donors and cancer patients. The method was immunoSEQ multiplex PCR; TCRdb's version includes in-frame clones alone and lacks a portion of them. Seen here are about 120,000 clones, approximately 88% observed once, and the top ten hold roughly 3.5%. Sequencing input: PBMCs. The receptors were gathered from an older woman with lung cancer.

This chain connects TRBV2 to TRBJ1-2; D gene unclear. The CDR3 spans 11 residues. V was pared by 7 bases and J by 6 bases, with 9 bases between. Germline V gene lookup returns CDR1 SNHLY and CDR2 FYNNEI. As DNA, the CDR3 is TGTGCCAGCAACCGACGGGATGGCTACACCTTC. Translated: CASNRRDGYTF.

The chain joins TRBV20-1 to TRBJ2-3; weak D call: TRBD2 (5 bases). Germline V gene lookup returns CDR1 DFQATT and CDR2 SNEGSKA (reference sequence). V was pared by 3 bases and J by 2 bases, with 9 bases between. The CDR3 contains 13 residues. CDR3 amino acids: CSASPRDTDTQYF. The CDR3 DNA follows: TGCAGTGCTAGTCCCCGGGACACAGATACGCAGTATTTT.

In this sample, this clone turned up once. The chain has TRBV4-1 and TRBJ1-5; no definite D call. V was trimmed by 0 bases and J by 6 bases, leaving 24 bases between them. The CDR3 spans 19 residues. Per the germline V gene, CDR1 is MGHRA and CDR2 is YSYEKL. The CDR3 is CASSQDVTFPGWGSQPQHF. The DNA of the CDR3 is TGCGCCAGCAGCCAAGACGTCACCTTTCCGGGTTGGGGTAGTCAGCCCCAGCATTTT.

J is TRBJ1-1 and V is TRBV30; maybe TRBD1 (5 bases). Trimming stripped 3 bases from V and 5 bases from J, with 22 bases between. CDR1 GTSNPN and CDR2 SVGIG come from the germline V gene (reference sequence). The CDR3 has 16 amino acids. CDR3 amino acids: CAWRHIPGQGVTEAFF. The CDR3 bases are TGTGCCTGGAGGCATATTCCCGGACAAGGCGTGACTGAAGCTTTCTTT.

The rearrangement joins TRBV27 to TRBJ1-5, with 7 bases matching TRBD1. Germline V gives CDR1 MNHEY, CDR2 SMNVEV (reference sequence). V dropped 4 bases and J dropped 7; count of bases not matched to a gene: 7. The CDR3 is 14 residues long. CDR3 sequence (DNA): TGTGCCAGCAGTTCCGACAGGGTCGCCCAGCCCCAGCATTTT. Translating gives CASSSDRVAQPQHF.

J is TRBJ2-2 and V is TRBV7-8; D is undetermined. Between the trimmed V and J ends, which lost 2 bases and 6 bases, there was a span of 10 bases. Germline values: CDR1 SGHVS, CDR2 FQNEAQ. This CDR3 is 14 amino acids long. CDR3 coding DNA: TGTGCCAGCAGCTTATTGGCAGTACCCGGGGAGCTGTTTTTT. It encodes CASSLLAVPGELFF.

The chain employs TRBV7-2 and TRBJ1-5; TRBD1 agrees at 9 bases. CDR1 SGHTA and CDR2 FQGNSA come from the germline V gene. This CDR3 has 16 residues. The ends lost 3 bases at V and 1 base at J; junction bases unmatched: 4. The CDR3 DNA sequence: TGTGCCAGCAGCTTGGGACAGGGAATGAGCAATCAGCCCCAGCATTTT. Translating gives CASSLGQGMSNQPQHF.